This T cell receptor beta chain was observed in a study of shared clonotypes between healthy human individuals. General observations from the study: Larger estimated richness was generally seen in naive subsets than in memory subsets. Around 5.4% of naive CD4 clonotypes were common to four donors.

CD45RO-negative, CCR7-positively selected cells formed the naive CD8 fraction, excluding terminally differentiated effector memory CD45RA+ cells. This clone was seen a single time. Its antigen is unknown. The CDR3 runs 15 residues. Germline CDR1 is MGHRA and CDR2 is YSYEKL. V dropped 1 base and J dropped 6; count of bases not matched to a gene: 2. Clones were sequenced by immunoSEQ multiplex PCR, and TCRdb holds only the in-frame ones, with some missing. In the table there are about 2.1 million clones, just under 95% of which are singletons. This receptor was taken from a man aged 18 to 29 in good health. Some clones in this sample may be carry-over from other donors' samples. The V gene is TRBV4-1, the J gene TRBJ2-1; 11 positions match TRBD2. Sequences were obtained from naive CD8+ T cells from PBMCs. The CDR3: CASSQALAGGNEQFF. The CDR3 DNA follows: TGCGCCAGCAGCCAAGCGCTAGCGGGAGGCAATGAGCAGTTCTTC.